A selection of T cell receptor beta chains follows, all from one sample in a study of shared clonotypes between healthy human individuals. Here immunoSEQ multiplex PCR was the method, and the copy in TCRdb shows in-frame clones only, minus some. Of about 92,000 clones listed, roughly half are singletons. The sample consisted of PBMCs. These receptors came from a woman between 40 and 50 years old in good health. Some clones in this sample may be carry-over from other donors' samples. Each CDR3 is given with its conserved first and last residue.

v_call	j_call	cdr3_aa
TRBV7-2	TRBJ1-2	CASSLQTAATNYGYTF
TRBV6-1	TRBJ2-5	CASSITPAGEETQYF
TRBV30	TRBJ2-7	CAWEQQGDYEQYF
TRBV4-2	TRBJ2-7	CASSLRQGHYEQYF
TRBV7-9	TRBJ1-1	CASSLITTEAFF
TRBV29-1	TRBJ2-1	CSATGTSGINEQFF
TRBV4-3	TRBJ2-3	CASSQDRGPSDTQYF
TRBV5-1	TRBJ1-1	CASRRQGRENTEAFF
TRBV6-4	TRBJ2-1	CASSDSAGGREEQFF
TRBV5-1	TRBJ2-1	CASSLDAGARNEQFF
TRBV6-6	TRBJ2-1	CASSTSRTGGDNEQFF
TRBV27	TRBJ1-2	CASSFSGNYGYTF
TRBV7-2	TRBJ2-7	CASSLVASGASEQYF
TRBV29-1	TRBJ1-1	CSAGQGGNTEAFF
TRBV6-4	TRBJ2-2	CASSDSAVNTGELFF
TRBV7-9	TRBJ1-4	CASLRTGTANEKLFF
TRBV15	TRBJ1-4	CATSGNRGEKLFF
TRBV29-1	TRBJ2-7	CSVPGRVGYEQYF
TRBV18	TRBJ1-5	CASSPIGGDQPQHF
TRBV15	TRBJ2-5	CATSGTAPQGGETQYF
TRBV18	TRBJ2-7	CASSPFGGYEQYF
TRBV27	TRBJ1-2	CASSPDGQHYGYTF
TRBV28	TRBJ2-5	CASSLGGAQETQYF
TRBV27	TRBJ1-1	CASSGTGPEAFF
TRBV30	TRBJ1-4	CAWGRGGQDDEKLFF
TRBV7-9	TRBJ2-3	CASSPKREWFADTQYF
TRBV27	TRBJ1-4	CASRGEKLFF
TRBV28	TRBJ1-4	CASRPQGTATNEKLFF
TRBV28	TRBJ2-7	CASRKTFGQSYEQYF
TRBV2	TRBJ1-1	CASSWDREAFF
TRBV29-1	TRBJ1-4	CSVTGLIGEKLFF
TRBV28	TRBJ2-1	CASSLAGRTYNEQFF
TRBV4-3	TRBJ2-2	CASSYGTGGNGELFF
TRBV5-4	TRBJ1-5	CASSQDEGGHQPQHF
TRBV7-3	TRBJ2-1	CASSSPLVGNEQFF
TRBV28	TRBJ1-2	CASSATGREGYTF
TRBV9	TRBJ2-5	CASSEGLTKETQYF
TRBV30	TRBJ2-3	CAWRRLAGEVDTQYF
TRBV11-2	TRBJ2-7	CASSFALAGVNEQYF
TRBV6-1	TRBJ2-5	CASSPREAGKETQYF
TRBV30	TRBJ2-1	CAWSARDSEQFF
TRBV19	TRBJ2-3	CASGVSGGSTDTQYF
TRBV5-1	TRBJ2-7	CASSLAVSSGSTEQYF
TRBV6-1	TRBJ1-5	CASNRQDQPQHF
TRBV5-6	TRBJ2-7	CASSSGTGELDEQYF